Following are 6 T cell receptor beta chains from one sample sequenced in a study of shared clonotypes between healthy human individuals. Repertoires were generated with immunoSEQ multiplex PCR, while TCRdb's copy carries only in-frame clones and drops some. The sample shows some 2.4 million clones, more than 85% of them seen only once. The material sequenced was naive CD4+ T cells from PBMCs. Subset in this sample: CD45RA+ positively selected. The source of these receptors is a man aged 18 to 35 in good health. Some clones in this sample may be carry-over from other donors' samples.

V and J are TRBV7-9 and TRBJ2-6, with 8 bases aligning to TRBD1. Germline assignment: CDR1 SEHNR and CDR2 FQNEAQ (reference sequence). CDR3 length: 18 amino acids. J gave up 3 bases and V 5 bases, and 12 bases lay outside the gene matches. CDR3 amino acids: CASSAGGQGASGANVLTF. CDR3 DNA: TGTGCCAGCAGCGCCGGAGGTCAGGGGGCAAGTGGGGCCAACGTCCTGACTTTC.

The chain recombines TRBV19 with TRBJ2-7; 7 positions match TRBD1. The V and J ends lost 6 bases and 2 bases, in that order; junction bases with no gene match: 10. From germline, CDR1 is LNHDA and CDR2 SQIVND (reference sequence). The CDR3 spans 15 residues. Written as DNA, the CDR3 is TGTGCCAGTAGGCCAAAGCCGGGACAGACCTACGAGCAGTACTTC. Protein sequence: CASRPKPGQTYEQYF.

This clone has a handful of counts. This chain connects TRBV19 to TRBJ2-7; 9 nucleotides agree with TRBD1. The CDR3 contains 15 residues. V lost 5 bases to trimming and J lost 7 bases; unmatched junction nucleotides: 12. Germline V gene data show CDR1 as LNHDA and CDR2 as SQIVND (reference sequence). CDR3 nucleotides: TGTGCCAGTAGTCCCCACAGGGGGCCTGGGGGAGAGCAGTACTTC. It specifies CASSPHRGPGGEQYF.

For the CDR3, the DNA is TGTGCCAGCAGCGTAGGACGACAGTCTTATGGCTACACCTTC. This sequence encodes CASSVGRQSYGYTF. The chain employs TRBV9 and TRBJ1-2; perhaps TRBD1 as D (5 bases). CDR3 length equals 14 residues. Germline V lookup: CDR1 SGDLS, CDR2 YYNGEE. Trimming took off 0 bases at V and 5 bases at J, with 11 bases between the two ends.

The gene calls are TRBV29-1 and TRBJ1-4; possibly TRBD1 for D (6 bases). The length of the CDR3 is 13 residues. The germline V and J ends were trimmed by 7 bases and 8 bases, with 17 bases remaining between them. Per the germline V gene, CDR1 is SQVTM and CDR2 is ANQGSEA. The CDR3: CSALQGGSEKLFF. DNA of the CDR3: TGCAGCGCTCTACAAGGGGGTTCGGAAAAACTGTTTTTT.

This clone was seen once. The genes are TRBV6-5 and TRBJ2-7; the match to TRBD2 covers 9 bases. After removal of 4 bases from V and 1 base from J, the junction contained 5 bases not matched to a gene. The CDR3 spans 15 residues. Germline CDR1 reads MNHEY; CDR2 reads SVGAGI. CDR3 region: CASSFTSGPSYEQYF. The CDR3 DNA is TGTGCCAGCAGTTTCACTAGCGGGCCGTCCTACGAGCAGTACTTC.